This entry concerns a single T cell receptor (beta chain). Its cognate antigen has yet to be identified. The sample holds no much larger clone one base away, and base qualities are not on file. This sample is drawn from a study of shared clonotypes between healthy human individuals (dated by TCRdb to between 2020 and 2021). A note on the overall study: Three men and two women, aged 18 to 49 years, made up the cohort. Different laboratories and diverse techniques were used to prepare libraries and sequence TCR repertoires, to increase sequencing depth and limit assay-specific biases. Between about 0.94 and 8.9 billion PBMCs per donor were obtained by leukapheresis. The study deeply sequenced blood TCR repertoires of about five healthy adults to estimate repertoire size and the extent of clonotype sharing between individuals. Per donor, three plates each were used for CD4 naive and CD4 memory, two for CD8 naive, and one for CD8 memory.

CD8 naive samples were CD45RO-negative cells positively selected for CCR7, giving a CD45RA+CCR7+ population that excluded TemRA cells. Healthy HIV-negative adults with no recently reported acute infections or vaccinations were included as donors. Only Caucasian adults living in Nashville, Tennessee, USA were represented among the donors. After blood collection by leukapheresis, PBMCs were isolated using Ficoll-Histopaque density gradient centrifugation and then cryopreserved in the vapor phase of liquid nitrogen. Analytical flow cytometry was used to check the purity and quantity of every magnetically sorted T cell population. Each sorted fraction had its genomic DNA isolated and then quantified by UV absorbance on a Nanodrop 2000c. Using the deep immunoSEQ assay, TCR CDR3 regions were amplified from genomic DNA by multiplex PCR. For each cell subset, the extracted genomic DNA was distributed evenly across all wells of several immunoSEQ 96-well plates, and each plate served as one replicate. For sorted subsets, approximately 190 ng of genomic DNA, equivalent to some 33,000 T cell genomes, went into each replicate PCR. Purified libraries were measured with a Qubit 3.0 fluorometer, size-checked on a Bioanalyzer 2100, and measured again with the KAPA Library Quantification kit. Every immunoSEQ 96-well plate was sequenced on a separate single-read 150-cycle Illumina NextSeq 550 flow cell. Under the source paper's analysis protocol: Because only junctional sequences without quality scores were contained in the immunoSEQ output, filtering matching that applied to full-length reads could not be performed. To assign V/J genes and CDR3, sequences were annotated using PyIR, a Python wrapper for IgBLAST v1.9, with IMGT germline references. Reads were removed for weak V/J assignments (E-value above 1e-6), missing CDR3, stop codons, out-of-frame junctions, or ambiguous translated residues. V3J clonotypes were defined as sequences sharing an identical inferred V gene, J gene, and CDR3 amino acid sequence. Percentage overlap between repertoires was computed as shared unique clonotypes divided by the size of the smaller repertoire. Repertoire richness was assessed with RTK rarefaction, the Chao1 estimator, and Recon v2.1 estimates of unobserved clonotypes. Generation probabilities were computed with OLGA for all TCRbeta clonotypes obtained by the gDNA method from four donors. As stored in TCRdb, this immuneACCESS dataset retains in-frame rearrangements with V and J assigned. A fraction of the clones does not appear; measured against another copy, unresolved V genes explain less than half of the discrepancy, and the remainder lacks a known reason. V, J and clone size are taken as reported in that table, and D and trimming were inferred from the DNA itself. The table for this sample lists under 1 million clones; about 96% of them were counted only once. The ten largest clones capture less than 0.25% of the sample.

Taken from the germline V gene, the CDR1 and CDR2 loops are SNHLY and FYNNEI. V loses 9 bases of germline sequence and J loses 2 bases, and the interval between the two ends is 13 bases. The CDR3 runs 13 residues from the cysteine to the phenylalanine. Left in the record is the CDR3 DNA by itself, 39 bases read in frame from the first base. What the research found in general, with its limitations: Because the study included a small number of donors, the genetic and exposure-history diversity represented was limited. When a handful of donors were compared, the shared fraction of clonotypes was 5% to 6.5% for naive CD4, less than 4% for naive CD8, 2% to 2.5% for memory CD4, and roughly 0.43% for memory CD8. Sampling was limited to blood, and TCR repertoires in tissue likely differ from TCR repertoires in blood. Pairwise subsampling led to the expectation that sequencing depth would affect the degree of clonotype sharing among donors. Clonotypes shared by all four sorted-subset donors showed higher generation probabilities than non-shared clonotypes. Rarefaction of sorted-subset datasets indicated incomplete sequencing despite the large sequencing depth. Naive subsets generally had larger estimated clonotype richness than memory subsets did.

This clonotype was obtained from a man aged 25-40 years in good health. This chain is built from TRBV2 and TRBJ1-2; the D gene identity is not certain. The sample comprised naive CD8+ T cells sorted from blood. The sample's cell subset or site label is to be understood as: CD45RA+CCR7+. CDR3 region: CARPRGRNYGYTF. The nucleotides are TGTGCCAGACCTCGGGGTCGGAACTATGGCTACACCTTC.